Here is one T cell receptor beta chain with its context. These data belong to a study of blood T cell repertoires in COVID-19. Study-level information: The United States, Italy and Spain supplied acute and convalescent COVID-19 samples. Nucleic acid was either cDNA or gDNA, and it came from T cells, B-cell-depleted T cells, or PBMCs.

The CDR3 is made up of 18 amino acids. The J segment lost 7 bases and the V segment lost 2 bases, leaving 15 bases of the junction unmatched. Germline V lookup: CDR1 LGHNA, CDR2 YNFKEQ. In the authors' workflow: Reference gene primers were amplified, and this amplification served to estimate nucleated cell counts. Assay: immunoSEQ multiplex PCR; the TCRdb copy retains only in-frame clones and omits some. V and J calls and clone size are copied from that table; D and trimming were computed from the DNA. The table has some 180,000 clones, 76% seen once. What was sequenced was peripheral blood. This clonotype was sampled from a woman in her forties or fifties with active or convalescent COVID-19. V is TRBV4-2 and J is TRBJ2-2, with TRBD2 matching over 8 bases. CDR3 amino acids: CASSQRAQAGEMVGELFF. DNA for the CDR3: TGTGCCAGCAGCCAACGTGCCCAAGCGGGAGAAATGGTCGGGGAGCTGTTTTTT.